This TCR beta chain was recorded in a study of blood T cell repertoires in COVID-19. Under the authors' procedure: Amplification of reference gene primers was used by the study to estimate nucleated cell counts. Only in-frame clones appear in the TCRdb table, and some are missing; sequencing was by immunoSEQ multiplex PCR. V and J calls and clone size are those listed in that table; D and trimming were worked out from the DNA. The repertoire has some 70,000 clones, 87% of them found once; the top ten carry approximately 8.3%. Germline CDR1 and CDR2: SGHTA and FQGNSA. Trimming took 10 bases from V and 8 from J, leaving 20 bases between them. This CDR3 spans 13 amino acids.

The gene calls are TRBV7-2 and TRBJ1-2; the D gene is possibly TRBD1 (5 bases). The sample taken for sequencing was peripheral blood. This TCR was recovered from a man between 45 and 60 years old with active COVID-19. The CDR3 is CATPPWGGQGYTF. In DNA, the CDR3 is TGTGCCACCCCCCCTTGGGGGGGTCAAGGCTACACCTTC.